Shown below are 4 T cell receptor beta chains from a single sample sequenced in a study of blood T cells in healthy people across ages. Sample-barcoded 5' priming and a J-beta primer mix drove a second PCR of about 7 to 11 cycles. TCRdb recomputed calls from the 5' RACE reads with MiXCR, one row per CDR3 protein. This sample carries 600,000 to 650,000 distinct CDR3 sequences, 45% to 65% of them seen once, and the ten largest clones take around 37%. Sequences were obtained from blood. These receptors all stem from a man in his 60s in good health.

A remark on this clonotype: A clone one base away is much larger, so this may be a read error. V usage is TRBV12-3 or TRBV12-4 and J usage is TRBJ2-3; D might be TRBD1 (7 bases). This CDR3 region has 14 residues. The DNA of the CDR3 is TGTGCCAGCAGTTGCAGGGGGGCCGGAGATATGCAGTATTTT. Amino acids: CASSCRGAGDMQYF.

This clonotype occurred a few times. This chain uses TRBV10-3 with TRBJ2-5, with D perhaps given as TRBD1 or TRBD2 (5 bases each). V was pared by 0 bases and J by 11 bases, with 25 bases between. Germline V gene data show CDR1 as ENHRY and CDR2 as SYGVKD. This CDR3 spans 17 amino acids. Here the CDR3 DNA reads TGTGCCATCAGTGAGTCCTTACCGGGACCCTCCCAAGGGGAGCAGTACTTC. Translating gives CAISESLPGPSQGEQYF.

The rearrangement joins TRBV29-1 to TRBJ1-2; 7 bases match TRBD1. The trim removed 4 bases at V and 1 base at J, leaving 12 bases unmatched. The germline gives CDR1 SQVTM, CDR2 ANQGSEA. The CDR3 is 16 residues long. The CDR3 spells CSVVRQGRGGNYGYTF. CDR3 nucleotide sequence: TGCAGCGTTGTACGACAGGGCCGGGGGGGTAACTATGGCTACACCTTC.

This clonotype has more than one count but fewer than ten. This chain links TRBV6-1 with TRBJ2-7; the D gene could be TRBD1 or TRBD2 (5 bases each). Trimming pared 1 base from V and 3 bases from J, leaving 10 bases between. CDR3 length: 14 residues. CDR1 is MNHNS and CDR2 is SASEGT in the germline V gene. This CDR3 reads CASSEGDEYYEQYF. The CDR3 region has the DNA TGTGCCAGCAGTGAAGGGGACGAATACTACGAGCAGTACTTC.